Below, 2 T cell receptor beta chains from the same sample are listed, as sequenced in a study of tumor and adjacent non-tumor tissue in lung cancer. Three rounds of nested PCR, following a modified ARM-PCR protocol, produced the TCRbeta library. TCRdb called the multiplex PCR reads again in MiXCR, with one record for every CDR3 protein. Among about 82,000 distinct CDR3 sequences listed, around 77% were seen once. This sample's RNA came from whole unsorted tissue. The sample was lung tumor tissue. These receptors were taken from a woman between 50 and 59 years old with non-small cell lung cancer.

As regards this clonotype: The germline gene is not matched at one end of the junction; a read error may be the cause. The V gene is TRBV7-8, the J gene TRBJ2-7, with 8 positions matching TRBD1. This CDR3 is built from 16 residues. CDR1 is SGHVS, CDR2 FQNEAQ, per germline. CDR3 loop: CASSPRGGQGTYELYF. CDR3 coding DNA: TGTGCCAGTAGCCCTAGAGGCGGACAGGGAACCTACGAGCTGTACTTC.

On this clonotype: Sequence at one end of the junction differs from germline and may be a read error. The chain combines TRBV28 with TRBJ2-7; D gene ambiguous. CDR1 and CDR2 from the germline V gene are MDHEN and SYDVKM. This CDR3 comprises 13 residues. CDR3 amino acids: CVSSPESSYEQYF. CDR3 in DNA: TGTGTCAGCAGTCCAGAGTCCTCCTACGAGCAGTACTTC.